The entry that follows covers one T cell receptor beta chain sequence. This clone has a handful of counts. The specificity of this receptor is unknown. Per-base quality was not reported, and no clone a single base away is much larger than it. The germline ends are 9 bases apart after V is trimmed by 0 bases and J by 4 bases. The CDR3 has 14 amino acids, counting the end cysteine and phenylalanine. The kept DNA is CDR3 alone, 42 bases in frame from the first base. CDR1 is given as LGHNA and CDR2 as YSLEER, both from the germline V gene. The entry originates in a study of cytomegalovirus exposure and HLA in healthy donors (dated by TCRdb to 2016 to 2017). With respect to the entire study: According to an earlier analysis of 587 of the donors, about 190 million T cells yielded 95 million to 140 million unique TCR beta sequences and about 280 Gb of sequence data. An early release covering roughly 600 HLA-typed donors comprised about 290 gigabases of sequencing data and approximately 85 million unique TCR sequences. The genetic ancestry cluster associated with self-reported Caucasian donors included 81% of the roughly 380 genotyped donors. The study aimed to test whether cataloging public T cell receptors could reveal signatures of past pathogen exposure. The study used immunosequencing to profile the T cell repertoires of several hundred subjects and linked those repertoires to cytomegalovirus serostatus. In addition to the first cohort of approximately 670 subjects, a separate validation cohort of 100 to 150 different subjects was used. High-throughput TCR immunosequencing, statistical association of individual TCRs with disease status, and machine learning were combined to predict cytomegalovirus infection status. A later analysis re-analyzed previously published TCR beta repertoires from hundreds of donors and added high-resolution HLA genotyping to study TCR occurrence patterns. In the later analysis, no new phenotypic data were used to find candidate immune exposures; instead, reliance was placed on TCR beta sequences and their occurrence across donors. To decide whether each TCR beta V gene segment behaved as functional or pseudogenic, an earlier analysis of over 500 of the donors relied on high-throughput TCR beta sequencing. Donor age, sex, ethnicity and CMV serostatus were compiled alongside the repertoire data. A later genetic analysis used genome-wide SNP genotypes for about 60% of the 666 donors, treating that subset as a discovery cohort. All discovery cohort repertoires had been generated using a single sequencing platform. HLA typing covered class I and class II loci at four-digit resolution. The number of donors typed differed by locus, with roughly 620-630 for A, B, C, DRB1 and DQB1, about 500 for DQA1, 600 to 610 for DPA1, and some 470 for DPB1. Because of strong linkage in the cohort, five DR-DQ haplotypes were treated as single units for association and clustering. On average, roughly 250,000 unique TCR beta nucleotide sequences were sequenced per donor among 350 to 400 genotyped donors of the cohort, with 15% to 20% of those sequences being non-productive.

The protocol used for the library was the immunoSEQ multiplex PCR assay. For the multiplex PCR, a mixture combining 60 forward primers for TCR Vbeta segments and 13 reverse primers for TCR Jbeta segments was used. The CDR3 region of rearranged TCR beta genes was amplified from genomic DNA with a multiplex PCR assay. The amplified TCR beta libraries were sequenced on the Illumina HiSeq System as 87-base-pair reads. In the authors' own workflow: Across the 640 or so repertoires, a later analysis counted approximately 83 million unique TCR beta chains, some 11 million of which were shared by at least two donors. Raw reads were error-corrected and collapsed into unique sequences with a nearest-neighbor algorithm that merged closely related sequences to remove PCR and sequencing errors. V, D and J gene segments were assigned by aligning CDR3 sequences to IMGT reference sequences. For a sequence to be retained, a match of at least six nucleotides to both a V gene segment and a J gene segment was required. Rearrangements were classified as productive when the CDR3 lacked stop codons and remained in frame with V and J, and all other rearrangements were classified as non-productive. Following IMGT convention, CDR3 was defined as the stretch from the second conserved V-encoded cysteine up to the conserved J-encoded phenylalanine. The earlier analysis of some 550 of the donors excluded any sequence lacking an unambiguous match to a single V gene segment. An earlier analysis of approximately 590 of the donors classified V segments as functional when productive rearrangements were above 56.7% and as segregating when the standard deviation between donors was above 5%. A statistical classification framework was developed to diagnose cytomegalovirus status using the catalog of TCR beta chain sequences. In a later analysis, TCR nucleotide sequences were compared against IMGT/GENE-DB human TR gene sequences so that V and J genes could be assigned. Using the TCRdist pipeline, a later analysis assigned CDR3 sequences along with most-parsimonious VDJ recombination scenarios. In a later analysis, every TCR beta chain was defined by the combination of its CDR3 amino acid sequence and its V-gene family, and reads without a unique V-gene family were dropped. In a later analysis, approximately 640 highly shared, low-generation-probability nucleotide sequences were removed to address suspected cross-contamination and a sequencing artifact. For each public chain, a later analysis derived a clonal expansion index from normalized ranks of inferred template counts within each repertoire. In a later analysis, generation probabilities were computed with a VDJ recombination model fitted to out-of-frame rearrangements, and the resulting probabilities were checked against IGoR. In a later analysis, TCR-TCR, TCR-HLA and TCR-CMV co-occurrence was scored with hypergeometric tests, and a repertoire-size bias correction was applied to TCR pairs. A later analysis estimated false discovery rates by permuting HLA or CMV assignments 20 times. In a later analysis, co-occurring TCRs were grouped using DBSCAN, and TCRdist sequence similarity was added for clustering within HLA-allele-positive subsets. For co-occurrence clustering, repertoires with fewer than 30,000 or more than 120,000 public chains were excluded, along with five repertoires with anomalous nucleotide sharing. TCRdb limited this immuneACCESS table to in-frame rearrangements with V and J called. A share of clones is missing; checked studies link under half to unresolved V genes, and the rest is unexplained. V, J and clone size were drawn from that table, and D and trimming were deduced from the DNA. The sample table shows more than 95,000 clones, and roughly 15% are seen once. The ten largest account for roughly 0.79% of the sample.

In total, 500 to 700 healthy bone marrow donors made up the cohort. At the time of sampling, all cohort members were nominally healthy, though unrecorded immune exposures were likely present. The donor tested CMV seronegative and was one of the 352 seronegative cohort members. Each donor provided a peripheral blood sample, and peripheral blood mononuclear cells were used for TCR beta sequencing. Genomic DNA was extracted from the blood cell samples with the Qiagen DNeasy Blood Extraction Kit. On the study overall, not on this receptor specifically: In a later genetic analysis, a missense DCLRE1C variant was associated with V-gene and J-gene trimming of TCR beta chains, and the association was replicated in an independent cohort. The presence/absence analyses assumed that sequencing depth was roughly uniform across donors, and that assumption may not be true. A further reported finding was that TCR beta sequences accurately predicted the HLA-A and HLA-B alleles for most subjects in the first cohort. A later genetic analysis reported fewer N-insertions in productive TCRs among donors in an Asian-associated ancestry cluster than the approximately 700-donor mean. In this cohort, only TCR beta chains were sequenced, and detectable features were limited by the absence of alpha or paired-chain data. According to a later analysis, parvovirus B19, influenza, CMV and Epstein-Barr virus appeared linked to several top co-occurrence clusters. Because some donors lacked HLA typing at each locus, the association tests relied only on the typed subset. Specific HLA alleles were associated with 15,000 to 20,000 TCR beta sequences at a false discovery rate of 0.05 in a later analysis. It was suggested by the authors that the approach could potentially be generalized to other disease states and immunological phenotypes. A group of highly shared sequence variants was considered likely to be a technical artifact of the sequencing pipeline. Cytomegalovirus status was reported to be diagnosed by the classifier with high specificity and sensitivity in both the original and validation cohorts. Because counts were too low, around 18 rarely observed V segments, including chromosome 9 orphons, were left out of the earlier analysis of some 640 of the donors. Because the 87-base-pair reads could not distinguish some IMGT-functional V segments, including TRBV6-2 and TRBV6-3, those segments were excluded. CMV serostatus was the only immune exposure information available for the cohort. The study gave a list of under 200 TCR beta chains associated with cytomegalovirus. When HLA alleles, especially DR and DQ, strongly co-occurred, TCR associations were difficult to assign to individual alleles. Linkage disequilibrium might explain the correlated functional status among segregating V segments, but an unknown experimental factor could not be ruled out. According to a later analysis, most CMV-associated TCR beta chains appeared to be HLA-restricted, and the HLA associations seemed to be driven largely by CMV exposure. According to a later analysis, TCR association rates differed among HLA loci, with DRB1 alleles showing the most associated TCRs and HLA-C alleles showing the fewest. In vitro tests confirmed that three of the cytomegalovirus-associated TCR beta chains recognize cytomegalovirus antigens. Most TCR sequences were seen in very few donors, while some public TCRs were found in many individuals. In an earlier analysis of 587 of the donors, most TCR beta V segments appeared in productive rearrangements about 87% or about 30% of the time, broadly matching IMGT annotations. A later analysis found that HLA-associated TCR beta chains were more clonally expanded and had lower generation probabilities than equally common non-associated chains.

The rearrangement combines TRBV4-3 with TRBJ1-2; no D gene can be assigned with confidence. The TCR comes from a female donor in good health and CMV-seronegative. The source material was PBMCs. The CDR3 reads CASSQDTQFYGYTF. DNA sequence: TGCGCCAGCAGCCAAGATACCCAGTTCTATGGCTACACCTTC.